This T cell receptor (beta chain) was identified during a study of cytomegalovirus exposure and HLA in healthy donors. In the PCR, 60 Vbeta and 13 Jbeta primers were used. Only in-frame clones appear in the TCRdb table, and some are missing; sequencing was by immunoSEQ multiplex PCR. The sample has roughly 38,000 clones; approximately 76% are singletons. As for this clone: The antigen is undetermined.

Findings and caveats of the study: Earlier analysis yielded a pattern in which most TCR beta V segments were productive about 87% or about 30% of the time. Later analysis revealed greater clonal expansion in HLA-associated TCR beta chains than in equally common others. There were several of the most significant clusters that appeared linked to common viral pathogens in a later analysis.

The germline V gene has CDR1 MNHNS and CDR2 SASEGT. The CDR3 has 13 residues. V gave up 7 bases and J gave up 6 bases, with 13 bases separating them. Although they were nominally healthy when sampled, donors likely had unrecorded immune exposures. The chain links TRBV6-1 to TRBJ2-1; tentatively, D is TRBD2 (6 bases). The TCR sequence derives from a woman younger than 45 in good health and CMV-seropositive. Sample: PBMCs. CDR3 nucleotide sequence: TGTGCCAGCAATCGGGAGATCGCCAATGAGCAGTTCTTC. Translation gives CASNREIANEQFF.